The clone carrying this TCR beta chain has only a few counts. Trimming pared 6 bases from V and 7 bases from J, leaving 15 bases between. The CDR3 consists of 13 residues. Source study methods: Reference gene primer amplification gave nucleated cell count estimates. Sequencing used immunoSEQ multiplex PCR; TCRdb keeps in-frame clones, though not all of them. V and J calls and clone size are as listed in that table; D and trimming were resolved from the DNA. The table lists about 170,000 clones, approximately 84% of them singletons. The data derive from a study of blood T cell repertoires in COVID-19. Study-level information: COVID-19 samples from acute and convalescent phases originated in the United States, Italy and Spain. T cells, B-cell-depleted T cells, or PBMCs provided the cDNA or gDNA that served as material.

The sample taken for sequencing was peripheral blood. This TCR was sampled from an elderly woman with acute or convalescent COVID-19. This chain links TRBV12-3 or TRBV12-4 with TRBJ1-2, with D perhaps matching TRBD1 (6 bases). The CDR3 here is CASSPGGHPGYTF. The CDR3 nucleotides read TGTGCCAGCAGCCCGGGGGGACATCCTGGCTACACCTTC.